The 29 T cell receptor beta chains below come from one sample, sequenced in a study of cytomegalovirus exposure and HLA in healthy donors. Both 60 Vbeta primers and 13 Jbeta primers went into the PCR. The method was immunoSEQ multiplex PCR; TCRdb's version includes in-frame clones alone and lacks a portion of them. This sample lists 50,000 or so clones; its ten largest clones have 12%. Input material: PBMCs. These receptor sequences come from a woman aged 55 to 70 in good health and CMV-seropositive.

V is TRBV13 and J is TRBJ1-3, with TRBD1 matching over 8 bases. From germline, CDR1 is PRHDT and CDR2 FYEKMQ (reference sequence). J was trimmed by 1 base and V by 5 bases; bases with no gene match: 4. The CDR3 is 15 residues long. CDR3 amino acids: CASSLTGGSGNTIYF. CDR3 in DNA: TGTGCCAGCAGCCTAACAGGGGGGTCTGGAAACACCATATATTTT. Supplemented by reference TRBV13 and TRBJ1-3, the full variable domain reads AAGVIQSPRHLIKEKRETATLKCYPIPRHDTVYWYQQGPGQDPQFLISFYEKMQSDKGSIPDRFSAQQFSDYHSELNMSSLELGDSALYFCASSLTGGSGNTIYFGEGSWLTVV.

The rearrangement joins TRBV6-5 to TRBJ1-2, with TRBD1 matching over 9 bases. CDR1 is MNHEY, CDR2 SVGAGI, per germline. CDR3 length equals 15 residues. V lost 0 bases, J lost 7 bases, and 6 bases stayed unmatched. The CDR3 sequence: CASSYSGQGHGGYTF. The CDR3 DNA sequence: TGTGCCAGCAGTTACTCAGGACAGGGGCATGGTGGCTACACCTTC.

DNA for the CDR3: TGCAGTGCCGGGGGGGCCACTGAAGCTTTCTTT. Protein: CSAGGATEAFF. This chain links TRBV20-1 with TRBJ1-1, with D perhaps TRBD1 (6 bases). V was clipped by 6 bases and J by 4 bases, with 9 bases between them. Germline CDR1 reads DFQATT; CDR2 reads SNEGSKA (reference sequence). This CDR3 comprises 11 residues.

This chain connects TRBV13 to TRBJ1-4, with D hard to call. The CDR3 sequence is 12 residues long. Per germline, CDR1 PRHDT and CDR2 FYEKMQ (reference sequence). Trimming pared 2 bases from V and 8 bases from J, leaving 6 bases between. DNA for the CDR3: TGTGCCAGCAGCTTACTTGGCGAAAAACTGTTTTTT. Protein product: CASSLLGEKLFF.

Here the CDR3 reads CASSLNAISGNTIYF. In nucleotides, the CDR3 is TGTGCCAGCAGCTTAAACGCGATCTCTGGAAACACCATATATTTT. The chain is built from TRBV7-9 and TRBJ1-3; no firm D call. The CDR3 extends over 15 amino acids. With 2 bases removed from V and 0 bases from J, the gap between germline ends came to 8 bases. The germline V gene encodes CDR1 SEHNR and CDR2 FQNEAQ (reference sequence).

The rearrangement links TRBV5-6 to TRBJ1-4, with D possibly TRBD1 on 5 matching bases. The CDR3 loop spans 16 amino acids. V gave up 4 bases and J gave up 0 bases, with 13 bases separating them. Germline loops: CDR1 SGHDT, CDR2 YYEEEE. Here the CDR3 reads CASSPVPGSTNEKLFF. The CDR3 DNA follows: TGTGCCAGCAGCCCCGTTCCAGGGTCAACTAATGAAAAACTGTTTTTT.

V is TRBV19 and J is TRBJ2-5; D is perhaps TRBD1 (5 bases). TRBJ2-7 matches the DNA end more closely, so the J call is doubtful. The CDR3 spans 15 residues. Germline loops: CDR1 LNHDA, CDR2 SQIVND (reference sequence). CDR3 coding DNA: TGTGCCAGTAGTATAAAAGCAGGGCCGACCTACGAGCAGTACTTC. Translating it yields CASSIKAGPTYEQYF.

The CDR3 reads CASSLEGNYGYTF. The CDR3 DNA reads TGCGCCAGCAGCTTGGAGGGGAACTATGGCTACACCTTC. This chain connects TRBV5-1 to TRBJ1-2, with a possible D match to TRBD1 (5 bases). The germline CDR1 and CDR2 sequences are SGHRS and YFSETQ. Trimming removed 0 bases at V and 2 bases at J, with 5 bases between. The CDR3 totals 13 residues.

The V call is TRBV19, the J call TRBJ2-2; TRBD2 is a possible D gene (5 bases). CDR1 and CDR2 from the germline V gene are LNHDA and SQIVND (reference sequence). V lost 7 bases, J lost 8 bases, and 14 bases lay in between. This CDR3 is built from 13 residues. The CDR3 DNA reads TGTGCCAGTAATCCCGGGGTGGCGGGGGAGCTGTTTTTT. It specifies CASNPGVAGELFF.

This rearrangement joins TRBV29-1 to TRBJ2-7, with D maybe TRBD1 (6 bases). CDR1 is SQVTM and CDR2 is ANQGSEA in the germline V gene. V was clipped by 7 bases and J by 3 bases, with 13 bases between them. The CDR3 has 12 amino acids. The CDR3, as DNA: TGCAGCGCCCGAGACAGGAGCTACGAGCAGTACTTC. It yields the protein CSARDRSYEQYF.

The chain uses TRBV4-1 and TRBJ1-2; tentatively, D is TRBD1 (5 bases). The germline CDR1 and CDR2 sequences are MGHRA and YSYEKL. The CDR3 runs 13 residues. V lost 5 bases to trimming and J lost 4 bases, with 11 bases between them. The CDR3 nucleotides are TGCGCCAGCAGCTCCGACAGATTCTATGGCTACACCTTC. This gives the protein CASSSDRFYGYTF.

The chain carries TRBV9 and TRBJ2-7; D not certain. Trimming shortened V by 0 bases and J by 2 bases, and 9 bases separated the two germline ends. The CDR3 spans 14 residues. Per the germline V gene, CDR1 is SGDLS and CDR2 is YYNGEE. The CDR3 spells CASSVDNTPYEQYF. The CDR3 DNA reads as TGTGCCAGCAGCGTAGACAATACCCCCTACGAGCAGTACTTC.

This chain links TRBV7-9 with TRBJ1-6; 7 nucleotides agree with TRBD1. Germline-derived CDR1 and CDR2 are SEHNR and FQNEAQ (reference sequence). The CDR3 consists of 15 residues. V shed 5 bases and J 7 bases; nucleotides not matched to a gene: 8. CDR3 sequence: CASSRRGTENSPLHF. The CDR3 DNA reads TGTGCCAGCAGCCGGAGAGGGACAGAGAATTCACCCCTCCACTTT.

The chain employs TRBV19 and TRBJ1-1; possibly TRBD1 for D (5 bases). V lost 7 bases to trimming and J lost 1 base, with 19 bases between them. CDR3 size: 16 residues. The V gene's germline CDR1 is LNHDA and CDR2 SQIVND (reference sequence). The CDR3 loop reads CASTPRGRTENTEAFF. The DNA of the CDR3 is TGTGCCAGTACTCCTAGGGGTCGAACAGAGAACACTGAAGCTTTCTTT.

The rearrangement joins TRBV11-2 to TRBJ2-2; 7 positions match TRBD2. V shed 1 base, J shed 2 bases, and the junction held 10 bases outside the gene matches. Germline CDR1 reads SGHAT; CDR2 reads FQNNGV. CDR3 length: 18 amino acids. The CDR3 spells CASSLVHPQRGNTGELFF. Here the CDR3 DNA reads TGTGCCAGCAGCTTAGTCCACCCCCAGCGGGGAAACACCGGGGAGCTGTTTTTT. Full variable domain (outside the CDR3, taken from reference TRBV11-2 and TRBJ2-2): EAGVAQSPRYKIIEKRQSVAFWCNPISGHATLYWYQQILGQGPKLLIQFQNNGVVDDSQLPKDRFSAERLKGVDSTLKIQPAKLEDSAVYLCASSLVHPQRGNTGELFFGEGSRLTVL.

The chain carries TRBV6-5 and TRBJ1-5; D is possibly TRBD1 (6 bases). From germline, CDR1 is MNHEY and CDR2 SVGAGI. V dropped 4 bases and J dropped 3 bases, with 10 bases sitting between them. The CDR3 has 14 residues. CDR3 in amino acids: CASSSNRANQPQHF. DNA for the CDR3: TGTGCCAGCAGTTCGAACAGGGCCAATCAGCCCCAGCATTTT.

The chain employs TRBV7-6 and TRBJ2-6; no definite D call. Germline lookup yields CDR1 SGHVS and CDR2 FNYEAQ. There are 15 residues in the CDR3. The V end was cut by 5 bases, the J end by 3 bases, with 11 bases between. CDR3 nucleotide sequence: TGTGCCAGCAGCCCACGGGTGAGTGGGGCCAACGTCCTGACTTTC. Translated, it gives CASSPRVSGANVLTF.

Written as DNA, the CDR3 is TGCAGCGCCAACAGGGGTTCGGAGACCCAGTACTTC. The encoded protein is CSANRGSETQYF. This chain joins TRBV29-1 and TRBJ2-5; the match to TRBD1 covers 7 bases. The CDR3 extends over 12 amino acids. From germline, CDR1 is SQVTM and CDR2 ANQGSEA. Losses at the gene ends were 7 bases for V and 5 bases for J; bases not matched to a gene: 7.

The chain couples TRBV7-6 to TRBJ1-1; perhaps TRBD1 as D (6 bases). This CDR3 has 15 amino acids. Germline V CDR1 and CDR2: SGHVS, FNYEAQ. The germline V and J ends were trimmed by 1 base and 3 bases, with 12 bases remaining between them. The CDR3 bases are TGTGCCAGCAGCTTAGGCGCGGGGGCGCACACTGAAGCTTTCTTT. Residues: CASSLGAGAHTEAFF.

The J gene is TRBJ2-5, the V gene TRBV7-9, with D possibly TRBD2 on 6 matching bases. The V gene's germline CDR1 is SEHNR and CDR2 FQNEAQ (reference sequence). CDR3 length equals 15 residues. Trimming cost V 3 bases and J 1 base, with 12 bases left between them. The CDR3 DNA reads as TGTGCCAGCAGCTTGGGAGGTGGACCCCAAGAGACCCAGTACTTC. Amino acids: CASSLGGGPQETQYF.

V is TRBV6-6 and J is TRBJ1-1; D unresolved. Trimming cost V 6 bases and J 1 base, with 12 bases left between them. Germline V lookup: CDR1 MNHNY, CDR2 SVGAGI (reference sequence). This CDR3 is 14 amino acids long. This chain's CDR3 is CASSPPRENTEAFF. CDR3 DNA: TGTGCCAGCAGCCCTCCTCGGGAGAACACTGAAGCTTTCTTT.

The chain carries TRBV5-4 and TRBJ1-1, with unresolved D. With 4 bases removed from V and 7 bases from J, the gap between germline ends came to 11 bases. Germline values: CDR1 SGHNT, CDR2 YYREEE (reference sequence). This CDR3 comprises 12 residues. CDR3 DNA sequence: TGTGCCAGCAGCCACCCCGCGGGTGAAGCTTTCTTT. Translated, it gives CASSHPAGEAFF.

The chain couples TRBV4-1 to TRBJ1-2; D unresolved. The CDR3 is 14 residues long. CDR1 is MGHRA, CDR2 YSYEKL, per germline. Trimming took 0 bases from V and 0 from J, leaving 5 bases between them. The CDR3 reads CASSQDEANYGYTF. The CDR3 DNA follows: TGCGCCAGCAGCCAAGATGAGGCTAACTATGGCTACACCTTC.

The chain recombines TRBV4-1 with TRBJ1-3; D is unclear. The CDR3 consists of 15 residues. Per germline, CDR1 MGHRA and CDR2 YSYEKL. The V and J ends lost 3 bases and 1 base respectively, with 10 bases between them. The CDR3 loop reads CASSHVELSGNTIYF. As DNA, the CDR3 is TGCGCCAGCAGCCACGTAGAGCTGTCTGGAAACACCATATATTTT.

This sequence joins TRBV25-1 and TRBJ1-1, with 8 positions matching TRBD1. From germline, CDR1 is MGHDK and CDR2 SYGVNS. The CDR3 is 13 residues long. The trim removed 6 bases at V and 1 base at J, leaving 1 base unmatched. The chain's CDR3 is CASRGQGNTEAFF. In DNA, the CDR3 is TGTGCCAGCAGAGGACAGGGGAACACTGAAGCTTTCTTT.

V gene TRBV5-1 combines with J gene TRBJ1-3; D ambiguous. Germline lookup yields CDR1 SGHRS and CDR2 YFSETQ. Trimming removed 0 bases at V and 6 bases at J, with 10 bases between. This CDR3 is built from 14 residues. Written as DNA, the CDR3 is TGCGCCAGCAGCTTGGGGCAGATGGCAAACACCATATATTTT. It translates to CASSLGQMANTIYF.

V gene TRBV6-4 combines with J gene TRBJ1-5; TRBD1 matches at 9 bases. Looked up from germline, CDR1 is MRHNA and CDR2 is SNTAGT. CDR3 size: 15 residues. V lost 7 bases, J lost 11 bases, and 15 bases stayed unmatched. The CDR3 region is CASNKNTGGGWSQHF. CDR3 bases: TGTGCCAGCAATAAAAACACAGGGGGCGGCTGGTCCCAGCATTTT.

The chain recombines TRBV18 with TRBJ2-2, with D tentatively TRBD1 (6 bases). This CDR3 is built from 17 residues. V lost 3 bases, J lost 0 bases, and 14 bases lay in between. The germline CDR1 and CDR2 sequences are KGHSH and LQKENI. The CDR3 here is CASSPWGQATNTGELFF. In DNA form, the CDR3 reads TGTGCCAGCTCACCTTGGGGACAAGCTACGAACACCGGGGAGCTGTTTTTT. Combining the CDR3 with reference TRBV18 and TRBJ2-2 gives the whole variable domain NAGVMQNPRHLVRRRGQEARLRCSPMKGHSHVYWYRQLPEEGLKFMVYLQKENIIDESGMPKERFSAEFPKEGPSILRIQQVVRGDSAAYFCASSPWGQATNTGELFFGEGSRLTVL.

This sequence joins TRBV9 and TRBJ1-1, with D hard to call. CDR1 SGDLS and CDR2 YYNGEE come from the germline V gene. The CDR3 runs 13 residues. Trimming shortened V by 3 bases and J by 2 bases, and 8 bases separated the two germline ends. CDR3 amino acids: CASSAFLNTEAFF. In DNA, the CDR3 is TGTGCCAGCAGCGCGTTTTTAAACACTGAAGCTTTCTTT.